This T cell receptor (beta chain) was sequenced during a study of T-cell reconstitution after alpha-beta-depleted transplantation in children. Study results and caveats: Alpha-beta T cells present about two months after transplant were reported to originate from several hundred expanded graft clones.

This clonotype was recorded only once. Its target is not known. Since the CDR3 does not end with the conserved phenylalanine or tryptophan, this likely comes from a read error. Unique molecular identifiers were incorporated during preparation of the TCRbeta library. MiXCR was run by TCRdb on the PCR reads, yielding one entry per CDR3 protein. Of some 840,000 distinct CDR3 sequences listed, about 16% are singletons. Germline CDR1 and CDR2: SGHRS and YFSETQ. This CDR3 spans 16 amino acids. V gave up 7 bases and J gave up 1 base; unmatched junction bases: 9. The sequence was collected from a male patient younger than 18 who had a stem cell transplant for acute lymphoblastic leukemia, so the T cells may come from the graft donor. Sequencing used PBMCs, mostly from graft donor cells, obtained 360 days after TCRalphabeta/CD19-depleted stem cell transplant. The gene calls are TRBV5-1 and TRBJ2-2; 8 bases align to TRBD1. DNA of the CDR3: TGCGCCAGCGGCTACTTGACAGGGGTGAACACCGGGGAGCTGTTTTAT. Translated: CASGYLTGVNTGELFY.